These T cell receptor beta chains were read from a single sample in a study of OX40 agonist ivuxolimab in advanced cancers. Data came from immunoSEQ multiplex PCR; TCRdb stores just in-frame clones and leaves some out. The data contain approximately 28,000 clones, roughly 88% of them singletons. The sample here was CD4+ or CD8+ T cells sorted from blood, taken in a trial of the OX40 agonist ivuxolimab. These receptors were collected from an adult with an advanced solid tumor such as melanoma, head and neck, liver or kidney cancer. Both conserved end residues are part of each CDR3. D genes are given only for firm matches. Some rows have no size entry. The others give once, few or many, or a class for an expanded clone.

J gene | clone size | D gene | V gene | CDR3 DNA | CDR3 protein
TRBJ2-7 | . | TRBD1 | TRBV10-3 | TGTGCCATCAGTCAGGGACAGGGGGCGGACGGGCAGTACTTC | CAISQGQGADGQYF
TRBJ1-3 | . | . | TRBV30 | TGTGCCTGGAGTGTGACAGGAGGAAACACCATATATTTT | CAWSVTGGNTIYF
TRBJ1-6 | . | . | TRBV25-1 | TGTGCCAGCAGTGAAACCCAGGGTACCTATAATTCACCCCTCCACTTT | CASSETQGTYNSPLHF
TRBJ1-5 | . | TRBD1 | TRBV19 | TGTGCCAGTAACCGGGACAGGCTTAGCAATCAGCCCCAGCATTTT | CASNRDRLSNQPQHF
TRBJ2-1 | . | TRBD2 | TRBV9 | TGTGCCAGCAGCACCGACCTAGCGGGAGTGAAGTACAATGAGCAGTTCTTC | CASSTDLAGVKYNEQFF
TRBJ2-3 | once | . | TRBV11-2 | TGTGCCAGCAGCCGCGGGATGGGGAAAACAGATACGCAGTATTTT | CASSRGMGKTDTQYF
TRBJ2-1 | . | . | TRBV10-3 | TGTGCCATCAGTGTACGGCGGGATAATGAGCAGTTCTTC | CAISVRRDNEQFF
TRBJ2-5 | . | . | TRBV6-5 | TGTGCCAGCAGTTACCGGGCAGGGTGGGGGGAGACCCAGTACTTC | CASSYRAGWGETQYF
TRBJ2-1 | . | . | TRBV7-6 | TGTGCCAGCAGCTTAGGGGGGGACGCATCCTACAATGAGCAGTTCTTC | CASSLGGDASYNEQFF
TRBJ2-7 | . | TRBD2 | TRBV13 | TGTGCCAGCAGCACCCGGGACCCGGGGGGCGAGCAGTACTTC | CASSTRDPGGEQYF
TRBJ2-7 | . | TRBD2 | TRBV27 | TGTGCCAGCAGTTTGGGGACTAGCGGGAGGTCCCACGAGCAGTACTTC | CASSLGTSGRSHEQYF
TRBJ2-3 | once | . | TRBV27 | TGTGCCAGCCGATCGGCCTTCCGGACGCAGTATTTT | CASRSAFRTQYF
TRBJ2-1 | . | . | TRBV18 | TGTGCCAGCTCACCTGTCCAGTACAATGAGCAGTTCTTC | CASSPVQYNEQFF
TRBJ2-3 | . | TRBD2 | TRBV7-9 | TGTGCCAGCAGCCACGGGACTAGCGGGAGAAATACGCAGTATTTT | CASSHGTSGRNTQYF
TRBJ2-7 | . | TRBD2 | TRBV29-1 | TGCAGCGCCACCGGGAGGTCCTACGAGCAGTACTTC | CSATGRSYEQYF
TRBJ2-5 | . | . | TRBV27 | TGTGCCAGCAGTTTATTCGGGCGAGGAGAGACCCAGTACTTC | CASSLFGRGETQYF
TRBJ1-1 | . | TRBD1 | TRBV14 | TGTGCCAGCAGCCAAGACAGGGGGCGCGTCAAGGAAGCTTTCTTT | CASSQDRGRVKEAFF
TRBJ2-7 | . | . | TRBV7-6 | TGTGCCAGCAGCCCGTCGGGACTTGGCTACGAGCAGTACTTC | CASSPSGLGYEQYF
TRBJ2-7 | . | TRBD2 | TRBV6-5 | TGTGCCAGCAGCCGACTAGCGGGGTCCTACGAGCAGTACTTC | CASSRLAGSYEQYF
TRBJ2-1 | . | . | TRBV21-1 | TGTGCCAGCAGCAAAGTTGGCGGGTTTTCCTACAATGAGCAGTTCTTC | CASSKVGGFSYNEQFF
TRBJ2-2 | . | . | TRBV5-8 | TGTGCCAGCAGCTTCAGGGAGACCGGGGAGCTGTTTTTT | CASSFRETGELFF
TRBJ2-2 | . | . | TRBV2 | TGTGCCAGCCTACAGGGAGGGAACACCGGGGAGCTGTTTTTT | CASLQGGNTGELFF
TRBJ2-7 | . | . | TRBV27 | TGTGCCAGCAGTTACAGGGCGTGGAACGAGCAGTACTTC | CASSYRAWNEQYF
TRBJ2-1 | . | TRBD2 | TRBV11-3 | TGTGCCAGCAGCTTAGTGGCTAGCGGGAGGTTCTACAATGAGCAGTTCTTC | CASSLVASGRFYNEQFF
TRBJ2-3 | . | . | TRBV7-9 | TGTGCCAGCACTCCCGGGGTAGCGCCTAGCACAGATACGCAGTATTTT | CASTPGVAPSTDTQYF
TRBJ2-5 | . | TRBD1 | TRBV7-6 | TGTGCCAGCAGCCCGGGACAGATTAAGACCCAGTACTTC | CASSPGQIKTQYF
TRBJ2-3 | . | TRBD1 | TRBV9 | TGTGCCAGCAGCGTAGGGGACAGGGATTCAACGCAGTATTTT | CASSVGDRDSTQYF
TRBJ1-5 | . | TRBD1 | TRBV6-1 | TGTGCCAGCAGTGCACAGGGGTGGAATCAGCCCCAGCATTTT | CASSAQGWNQPQHF
TRBJ2-1 | . | . | TRBV7-6 | TGTGCCAGCAGCTTAGGCGGGGCTGGCAATGAGCAGTTCTTC | CASSLGGAGNEQFF
TRBJ2-2 | . | . | TRBV30 | TGTGCCTGGAGTGTACTTGGCGTGGTTTCCGGGGAGCTGTTTTTT | CAWSVLGVVSGELFF
TRBJ2-1 | . | . | TRBV4-1 | TGCGCCAGCAGCCATGCCGTATATGGCAATGAGCAGTTCTTC | CASSHAVYGNEQFF
TRBJ2-3 | . | . | TRBV11-3 | TGTGCCAGCAGCTTATCGGCGGGATCCCTTTCTAGCACAGATACGCAGTATTTT | CASSLSAGSLSSTDTQYF
TRBJ1-1 | . | . | TRBV2 | TGTGCCAGCAGTGAAGGCGGCTCCACTGAAGCTTTCTTT | CASSEGGSTEAFF
TRBJ2-3 | . | TRBD2 | TRBV27 | TGTGCCAGCAGAAGACTAGCGGGAAACACAGATACGCAGTATTTT | CASRRLAGNTDTQYF
TRBJ1-1 | . | TRBD1 | TRBV6-5 | TGTGCCAGCAGTTACAGGGGACAGGGGATCCCTGAAGCTTTCTTT | CASSYRGQGIPEAFF
TRBJ2-7 | . | TRBD2 | TRBV13 | TGTGCCAGCAGCTTAGGCCCGGGACTAGCGGAGCAGTACTTC | CASSLGPGLAEQYF
TRBJ1-2 | . | . | TRBV7-9 | TGTGCCAGCAGCTTAGGAAACTATGGCTACACCTTC | CASSLGNYGYTF